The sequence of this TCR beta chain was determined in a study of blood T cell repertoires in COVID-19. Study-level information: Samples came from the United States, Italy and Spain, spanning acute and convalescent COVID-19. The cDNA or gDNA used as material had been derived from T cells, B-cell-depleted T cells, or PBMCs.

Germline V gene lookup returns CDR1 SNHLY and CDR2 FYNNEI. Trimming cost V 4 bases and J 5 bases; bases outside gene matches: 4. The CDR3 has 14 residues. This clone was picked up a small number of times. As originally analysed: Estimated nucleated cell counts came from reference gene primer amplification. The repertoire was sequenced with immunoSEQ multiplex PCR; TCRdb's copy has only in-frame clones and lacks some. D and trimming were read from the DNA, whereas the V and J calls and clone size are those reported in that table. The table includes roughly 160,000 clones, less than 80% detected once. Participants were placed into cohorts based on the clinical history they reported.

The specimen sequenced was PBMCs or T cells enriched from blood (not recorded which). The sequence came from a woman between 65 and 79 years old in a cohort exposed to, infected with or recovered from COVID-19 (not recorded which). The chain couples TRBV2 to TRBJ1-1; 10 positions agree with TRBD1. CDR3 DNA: TGTGCCAGCAGTGGGACAGGGGGGTGGACTGAAGCTTTCTTT. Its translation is CASSGTGGWTEAFF.